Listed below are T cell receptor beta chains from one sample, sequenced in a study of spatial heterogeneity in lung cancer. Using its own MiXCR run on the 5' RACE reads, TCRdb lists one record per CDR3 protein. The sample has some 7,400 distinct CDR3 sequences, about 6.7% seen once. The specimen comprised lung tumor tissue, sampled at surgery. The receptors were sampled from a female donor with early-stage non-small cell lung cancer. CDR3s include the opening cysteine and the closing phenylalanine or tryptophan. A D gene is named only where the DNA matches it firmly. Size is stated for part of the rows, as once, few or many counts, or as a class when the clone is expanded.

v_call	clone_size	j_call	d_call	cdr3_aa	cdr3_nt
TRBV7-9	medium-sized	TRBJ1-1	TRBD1	CASRTGQGRSEAFF	TGTGCCAGCCGAACGGGACAGGGCCGATCTGAAGCTTTCTTT
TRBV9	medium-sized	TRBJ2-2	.	CASSVAWDTGELFF	TGTGCCAGCAGCGTAGCCTGGGACACCGGGGAGCTGTTTTTT
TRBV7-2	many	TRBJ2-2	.	CASSLEGGYDGELFF	TGTGCCAGCAGCTTAGAAGGGGGTTATGACGGGGAGCTGTTTTTT
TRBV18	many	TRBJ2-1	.	CASSPPAQGRYNEQFF	TGTGCCAGCTCACCACCGGCACAGGGGAGGTACAATGAGCAGTTCTTC
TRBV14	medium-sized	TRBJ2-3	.	CASSPALRITDTQYF	TGTGCCAGCAGCCCCGCTTTGCGGATCACAGATACGCAGTATTTT
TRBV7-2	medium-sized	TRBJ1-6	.	CASSLLVGDNSPLHF	TGTGCCAGCAGCTTACTGGTAGGAGATAATTCACCCCTCCACTTT
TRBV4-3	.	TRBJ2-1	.	CASSQDTLRGPSNSEQFF	TGCGCCAGCAGCCAAGATACCCTCAGGGGCCCTTCGAATTCGGAGCAGTTCTTC
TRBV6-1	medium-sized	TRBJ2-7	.	CASSEETNRPYEQYF	TGTGCCAGCAGTGAAGAGACAAATAGGCCCTACGAGCAGTACTTC
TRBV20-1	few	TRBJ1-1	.	CSVGQEWTEAFF	TGCAGTGTCGGACAAGAGTGGACTGAAGCTTTCTTT
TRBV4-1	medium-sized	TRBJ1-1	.	CASSWNTEAFF	TGCGCCAGCAGTTGGAACACTGAAGCTTTCTTT
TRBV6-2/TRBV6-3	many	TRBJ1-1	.	CASRPRDQKAFF	TGTGCCAGCAGACCCCGGGACCAAAAAGCTTTCTTT